This T cell receptor beta chain appears in the sequencing data of a study of cytotoxic CD8 clonotypes in ibrutinib-treated CLL (dated by TCRdb to the early 2020s). Study-wide context: The cohort included around 15 treatment-naive and 11 relapsed/refractory patients; roughly 17 were IGHV unmutated. Cryopreserved peripheral blood mononuclear cells were collected at three points: before therapy, at response, and at either sustained remission or disease progression. Samples averaged around 280,000 productive templates and approximately 100,000 productive rearrangements. Responses were partial in 24 patients and complete in 2; after median approximately 66 months follow-up, approximately 15 stayed in remission and roughly twelve progressed. Response samples were taken after a median of 12 months on treatment, ranging from about 6 to 36 months. Of the roughly 86 people in the trial, about 25 had longitudinal samples available. Every sample from remission and from progressive disease was obtained while the patients were still on ibrutinib.

This specimen's time point label, interpreted: roughly 2 years on ibrutinib. For TCR beta library preparation, roughly 2 micrograms of genomic DNA was extracted from cryopreserved PBMCs. Longitudinal blood samples from CLL patients on ibrutinib monotherapy were analyzed using high-throughput TCR beta sequencing. The patients were enrolled in a single-center, open-label phase 2 trial of ibrutinib monotherapy. Study-wide conclusions, independent of this receptor: Public clonotypes were rare and either shrank or stayed stable during treatment, and the rise in clonality at ibrutinib response reflected expansion of private clonotypes. At ibrutinib response clonality went up, during sustained remission it held steady, and at progression it dropped back toward baseline. Baseline clonality was found to be higher than that of age-matched healthy donors and was strongly correlated with circulating CD8+ T-cell counts. Lymph node repertoires were not examined, and the timing of sampling was not matched between patients in sustained remission and those whose disease progressed.

Spanning cysteine to phenylalanine, the CDR3 consists of 14 amino acids. Only the CDR3 portion is preserved as DNA: 42 bases, with reading frame beginning at the first base. Reading the germline V gene gives CDR1 ENHRY and CDR2 SYGVKD. V sheds 7 bases and J sheds 3 bases, leaving 10 bases between their ends. To note about this clone: Its target antigen remains unknown. Base quality data are lacking; no much larger clone is found one base away.

A MiSeq instrument was used for deep resolution sequencing, which targeted depths ranging from 1 in 1 million up to 1 in 200,000 T cells, with coverage averaging 10x for each clonotype. TCR beta libraries were generated with the immunoSEQ hsTCRB Kit. The original methods were these. ImmunoSEQ Data Assistant and ImmunoSEQ Analyzer were used for data analysis, and V, D and J genes were assigned according to IMGT definitions. Clonality, which ranges from 0 to 1, was calculated by subtracting the normalized Shannon entropy of productive rearrangement frequencies from one. Only overrepresented clonotypes making up at least 0.05% of each patient's repertoire were included in the public clonotype analysis. Around 13 age-matched healthy donor repertoires from immuneACCESS were used as controls for clonality. Imported from immuneACCESS, the table was reduced by TCRdb to in-frame sequences with V and J called. These copies leave out some clones; in studies compared against another copy, an unresolved V gene accounts for under half, and the cause of the remainder is not known. The V and J calls and clone size were taken over from that table, and D and trimming were inferred from the DNA. The sample table shows some 120,000 clones, and around 84% are seen once. 3.3% of the sample is held by the ten biggest clonotypes.

Recombination connected TRBV10-3 to TRBJ1-6; the D gene remains uncertain. The sample here was PBMCs, taken after 24 months of ibrutinib treatment. This receptor was obtained from a human donor with chronic lymphocytic leukemia. The DNA sequence is TGTGCCATCAAGGGCAGCCTCTATAATTCACCCCTCCACTTT. This is translated as CAIKGSLYNSPLHF.